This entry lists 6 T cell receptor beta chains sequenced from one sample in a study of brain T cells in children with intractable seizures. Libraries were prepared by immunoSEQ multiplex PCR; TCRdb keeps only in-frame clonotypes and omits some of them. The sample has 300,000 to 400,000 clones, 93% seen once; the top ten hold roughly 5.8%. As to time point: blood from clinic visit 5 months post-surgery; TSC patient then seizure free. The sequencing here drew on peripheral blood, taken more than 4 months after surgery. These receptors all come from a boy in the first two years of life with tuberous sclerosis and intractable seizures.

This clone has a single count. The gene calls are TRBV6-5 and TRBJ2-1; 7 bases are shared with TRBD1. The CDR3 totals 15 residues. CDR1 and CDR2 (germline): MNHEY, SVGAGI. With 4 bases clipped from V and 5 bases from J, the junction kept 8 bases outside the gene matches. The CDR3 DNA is TGTGCCAGCAGTTCTCAGGGGGAGCGAAACAATGAGCAGTTCTTC. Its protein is CASSSQGERNNEQFF.

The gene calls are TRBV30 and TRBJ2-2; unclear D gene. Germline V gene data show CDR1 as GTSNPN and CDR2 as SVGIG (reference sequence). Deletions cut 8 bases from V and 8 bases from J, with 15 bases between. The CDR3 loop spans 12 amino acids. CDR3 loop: CALMPRRGELFF. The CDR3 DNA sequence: TGTGCCCTTATGCCTCGGCGGGGGGAGCTGTTTTTT. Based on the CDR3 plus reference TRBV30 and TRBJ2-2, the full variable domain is SQTIHQWPATLVQPVGSPLSLECTVEGTSNPNLYWYRQAAGRGLQLLFYSVGIGQISSEVPQNLSASRPQDRQFILSSKKLLLSDSGFYLCALMPRRGELFFGEGSRLTVL.

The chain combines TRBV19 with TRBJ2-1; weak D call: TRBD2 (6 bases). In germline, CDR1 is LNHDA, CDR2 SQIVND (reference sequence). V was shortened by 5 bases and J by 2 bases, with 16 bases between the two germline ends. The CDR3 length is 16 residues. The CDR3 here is CASSFHLGLAYNEQFF. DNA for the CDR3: TGTGCCAGTAGTTTCCACCTGGGACTTGCCTACAATGAGCAGTTCTTC.

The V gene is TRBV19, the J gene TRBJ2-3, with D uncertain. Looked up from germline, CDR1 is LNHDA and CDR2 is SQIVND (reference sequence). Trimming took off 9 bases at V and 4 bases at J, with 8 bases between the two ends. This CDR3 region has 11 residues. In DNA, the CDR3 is TGTGCCAGCCTTATGGCAGATACGCAGTATTTT. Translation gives CASLMADTQYF.

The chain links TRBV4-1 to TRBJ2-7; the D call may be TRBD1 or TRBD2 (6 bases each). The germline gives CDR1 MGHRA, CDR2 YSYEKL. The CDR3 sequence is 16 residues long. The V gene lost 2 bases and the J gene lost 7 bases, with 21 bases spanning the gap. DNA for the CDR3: TGCGCCAGCAGCCAAACTCCCGGGGGCCTGACAGGAGAGCAGTACTTC. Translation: CASSQTPGGLTGEQYF.

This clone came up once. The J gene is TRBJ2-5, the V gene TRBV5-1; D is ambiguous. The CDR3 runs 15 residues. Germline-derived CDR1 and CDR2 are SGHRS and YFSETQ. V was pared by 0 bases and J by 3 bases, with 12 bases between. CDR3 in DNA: TGCGCCAGCAGCTTGGGTTTAGAGCGAGAAGAGACCCAGTACTTC. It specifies CASSLGLEREETQYF.